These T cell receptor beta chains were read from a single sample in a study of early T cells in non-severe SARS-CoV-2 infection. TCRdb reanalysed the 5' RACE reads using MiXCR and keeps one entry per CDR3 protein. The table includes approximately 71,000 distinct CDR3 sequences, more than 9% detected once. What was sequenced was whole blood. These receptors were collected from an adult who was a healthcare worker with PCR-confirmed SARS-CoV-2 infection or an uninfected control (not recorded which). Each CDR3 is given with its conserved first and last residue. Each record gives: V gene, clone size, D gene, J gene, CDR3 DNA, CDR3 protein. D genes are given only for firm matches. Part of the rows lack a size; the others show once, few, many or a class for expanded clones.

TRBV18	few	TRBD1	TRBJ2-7	TGTGCCAGCTCACCAAAGGGACAGGGAAACTACGAGCAGTACTTC	CASSPKGQGNYEQYF
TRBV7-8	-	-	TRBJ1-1	TGTGCCAGCAGCTCCTTCGGGTCGAACACTGAAGCTTTCTTT	CASSSFGSNTEAFF
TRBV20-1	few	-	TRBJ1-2	TGCAGTGCTAGAGATGAACGGTCAGGGAGTCATGGCTACACCTTC	CSARDERSGSHGYTF
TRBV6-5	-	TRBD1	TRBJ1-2	TGTGCCAGCAGCTGGGACAGGGGCTTTGGCTACACCTTC	CASSWDRGFGYTF
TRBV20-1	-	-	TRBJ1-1	TGCAGTGCTAGAGATGGCGTCAGGGGGAACACTGAAGCTTTCTTT	CSARDGVRGNTEAFF
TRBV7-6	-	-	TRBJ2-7	TGTGCCAGCAGCCGCGACAGGTCCGCCGGCCACGAGCAGTACTTC	CASSRDRSAGHEQYF
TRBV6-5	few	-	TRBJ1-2	TGTGCCAGCAGTTCTGAGGGATTGGGCCTCTATGGCTACACCTTC	CASSSEGLGLYGYTF
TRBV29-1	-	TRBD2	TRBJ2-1	TGCAGCGTTGAAGATAGTTCTAGCGGGGGGCGGAATGAGCAGTTCTTC	CSVEDSSSGGRNEQFF
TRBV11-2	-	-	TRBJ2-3	TGTGCCAGCAGCTTGGGTGACTCAAACTCCGATACGCAGTATTTT	CASSLGDSNSDTQYF
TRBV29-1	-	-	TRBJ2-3	TGCAGCGTTGAAGAGGCGGGGCGCACAGATACGCAGTATTTT	CSVEEAGRTDTQYF
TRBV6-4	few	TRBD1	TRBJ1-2	TGTGCCAGCAGTGACTCCGACAGGGGTTATGGCTACACCTTC	CASSDSDRGYGYTF
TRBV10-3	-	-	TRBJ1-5	TGTGCCATCAGTGAGTCGAACAGAGACAATCAGCCCCAGCATTTT	CAISESNRDNQPQHF
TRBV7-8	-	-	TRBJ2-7	TGTGCCACCGGCCGGGGGATCTACGAGCAGTACTTC	CATGRGIYEQYF
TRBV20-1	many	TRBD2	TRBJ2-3	TGCAGTGCTGCAGCGGGGGTGACAGATACGCAGTATTTT	CSAAAGVTDTQYF
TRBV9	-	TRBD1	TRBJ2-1	TGTGCCAGCAGCGCCGGGGACAGGGGTGGTATTGATGAGCAGTTCTTC	CASSAGDRGGIDEQFF